One sample yielded the 10 T cell receptor beta chains listed below, sequenced in a study of T cell responses to AZD1222 COVID-19 vaccine. The table came from immunoSEQ multiplex PCR; TCRdb's copy has only in-frame clones and leaves some out. The table has about 180,000 clones, around 90% seen once. This sample comprised peripheral blood, obtained 28 days after the second AZD1222 dose. The receptor set was obtained from an adult who received the AZD1222 COVID-19 vaccine.

This chain joins TRBV5-1 and TRBJ2-1; D not resolved. Between the trimmed V and J ends, which lost 5 bases and 2 bases, there was a span of 8 bases. Germline CDR1 and CDR2: SGHRS and YFSETQ. The CDR3 extends over 13 amino acids. Here the CDR3 reads CASRQITYNEQFF. The CDR3, as DNA: TGCGCCAGCAGGCAAATCACCTACAATGAGCAGTTCTTC.

This chain links TRBV6-2 or TRBV6-3 with TRBJ2-7; TRBD1 matches at 9 bases. CDR1 and CDR2 from the germline V gene are MNHEY and SVGEGT. Unmatched junction bases numbered 9, after V lost 5 bases and J lost 7 bases. The CDR3 length is 14 residues. The CDR3 loop is CASSTVTGGREQYF. The CDR3 DNA follows: TGTGCCAGCAGTACTGTTACAGGGGGCAGGGAGCAGTACTTC.

The gene calls are TRBV6-1 and TRBJ1-2, with 9 bases identical to TRBD1. Germline-derived CDR1 and CDR2 are MNHNS and SASEGT. With V trimmed by 3 bases and J by 1 base, 9 bases remained unmatched. The CDR3 totals 17 residues. CDR3 in amino acids: CASSDPVGTGINYGYTF. As DNA, the CDR3 is TGTGCCAGCAGTGACCCGGTGGGGACAGGGATTAACTATGGCTACACCTTC.

This chain joins TRBV6-1 and TRBJ1-2; the D is unclear. Trimming removed 2 bases from V and 8 bases from J, with 12 bases in between. Germline assignment: CDR1 MNHNS and CDR2 SASEGT. The CDR3 length is 13 residues. The CDR3 here is CASSETRGEGYTF. The CDR3 region has the DNA TGTGCCAGCAGTGAAACAAGAGGAGAGGGCTACACCTTC.

The chain carries TRBV6-4 and TRBJ2-2; no firm D call. The V end lost 7 bases, the J end lost 2 bases, and 14 bases lay between the germline ends. The CDR3 has 15 residues. The germline CDR1 and CDR2 sequences are MRHNA and SNTAGT. The CDR3 coding sequence is TGTGCCAGCAAGTTTTCAAGCCTAAACACCGGGGAGCTGTTTTTT. Translating gives CASKFSSLNTGELFF.

CDR3 sequence reads: CASTGGQGLRSQHF. CDR3 nucleotide sequence: TGTGCCAGCACCGGGGGGCAGGGCCTTAGGTCCCAGCATTTT. The chain uses TRBV2 and TRBJ1-5, with D tentatively TRBD1 (6 bases). Trimming stripped 7 bases from V and 11 bases from J, with 21 bases between. The CDR3 totals 14 residues. CDR1 and CDR2 (germline): SNHLY, FYNNEI.

V and J are TRBV3-1 (or the pseudogene TRBV3-2) and TRBJ2-7, with TRBD2 matching over 7 bases. The CDR3 sequence is 13 residues long. The ends lost 3 bases at V and 6 bases at J; junction bases unmatched: 5. Looked up from germline, CDR1 is LGHDT and CDR2 is YNNKEL (reference sequence). CDR3 region: CASSHVTSSEQYF. CDR3 DNA: TGTGCCAGCAGCCACGTGACTAGCAGCGAGCAGTACTTC.

This clone was seen just once. J is TRBJ2-5 and V is TRBV24-1; D tentatively reads TRBD1 or TRBD2 (5 bases each). CDR1 is KGHDR, CDR2 SFDVKD, per germline. This CDR3 is 16 amino acids long. V lost 4 bases and J 9 bases, leaving 23 bases between the germline ends. The CDR3 spells CATSDPRGRQGDPQYF. CDR3 DNA: TGTGCCACCAGTGACCCTAGAGGACGGCAGGGAGATCCCCAGTACTTC.

The rearrangement uses TRBV5-4 and TRBJ1-1; no reliable D call. Germline CDR1 is SGHNT and CDR2 is YYREEE (reference sequence). V was trimmed by 4 bases and J by 0 bases, leaving 16 bases between them. CDR3 length equals 16 residues. The CDR3 protein is CASSPGRGPMNTEAFF. The CDR3 DNA reads TGTGCCAGCAGCCCGGGGAGAGGGCCCATGAACACTGAAGCTTTCTTT.

The J gene is TRBJ2-3, the V gene TRBV3-1 (or the pseudogene TRBV3-2), with a weak D call TRBD1 (5 bases). V lost 2 bases and J lost 3, with 6 bases in between. CDR1 is LGHDT and CDR2 is YNNKEL in the germline V gene (reference sequence). The CDR3 extends over 13 amino acids. The CDR3 is CASSQQGTDTQYF. CDR3 bases: TGTGCCAGCAGCCAACAGGGAACAGATACGCAGTATTTT.